This TCR beta chain was retrieved from a study of T cells in Graves' hyperthyroidism and ophthalmopathy. Aged 18 to 65, the patients had hyperthyroidism that was newly diagnosed and had lasted under 2 months. CDR3 length: 14 residues. V lost 4 bases and J 2 bases, leaving 11 bases between the germline ends. In germline, CDR1 is SEHNR, CDR2 FQNEAQ (reference sequence). From RNA transcripts, TCR beta CDR3 regions were amplified. The primer set for the first-round RT-PCR of the TCR CDR3 was HTBI. Using its own MiXCR run on the multiplex PCR reads, TCRdb lists one record per CDR3 protein. The profile shows fewer than 600,000 distinct CDR3 sequences, less than 15% of them singletons.

The material sequenced was blood. The TCR comes from a woman aged 40 to 50 with Graves' hyperthyroidism. The chain carries TRBV7-9 and TRBJ1-2; TRBD1 might be the D (6 bases). DNA of the CDR3: TGTGCCAGCAGCTACAGGGAGGAAAACTATGGCTACACCTTC. It encodes CASSYREENYGYTF.